What follows is one TCR beta chain and its context. Its antigen remains unknown. This record comes from a study of yellow fever vaccine responses in identical twins. The study, taken as a whole, reports: As reported, the vaccine T cell response of twins seemed partly convergent and partly personalized.

V was pared by 0 bases and J by 7 bases, with 11 bases between. CDR1 SQVTM and CDR2 ANQGSEA come from the germline V gene. CDR3 size: 13 residues. TCRdb ran MiXCR on the RT-PCR reads and lists one entry per CDR3 protein. The sample holds about 3,500 distinct CDR3 sequences, approximately 81% seen once. This receptor was obtained from a woman aged 18-29 years who received the yellow fever vaccine. V gene TRBV29-1 combines with J gene TRBJ2-3, with D perhaps assigned TRBD1 or TRBD2 (5 bases each). Specimen: T cells from blood (PBMCs), unsorted or a sorted subset (not recorded which), collected before or after yellow fever vaccination (not recorded which). CDR3 sequence (DNA): TGCAGCGTTGAAGACCTTGGGACCTATACGCAGTATTTT. It yields the protein CSVEDLGTYTQYF.